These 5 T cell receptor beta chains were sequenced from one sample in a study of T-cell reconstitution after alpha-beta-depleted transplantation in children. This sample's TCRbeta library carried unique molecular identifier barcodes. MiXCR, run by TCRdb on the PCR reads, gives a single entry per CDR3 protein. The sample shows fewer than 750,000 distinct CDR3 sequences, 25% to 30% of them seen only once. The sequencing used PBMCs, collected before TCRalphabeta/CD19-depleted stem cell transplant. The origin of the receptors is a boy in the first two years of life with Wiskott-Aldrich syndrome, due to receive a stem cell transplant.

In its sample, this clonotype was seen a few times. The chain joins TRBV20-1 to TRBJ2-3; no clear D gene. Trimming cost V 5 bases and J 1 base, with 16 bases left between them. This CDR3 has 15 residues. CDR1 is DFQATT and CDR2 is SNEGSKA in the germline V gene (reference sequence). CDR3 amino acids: CSAPDPETGTDTQYF. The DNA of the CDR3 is TGCAGTGCTCCGGACCCGGAGACGGGCACAGATACGCAGTATTTT.

CDR3 sequence (DNA): TGCGCCAGCAGCTGGGGGACGGCCCTAGCGGATACGCAGTATTTT. This gives the protein CASSWGTALADTQYF. The genes are TRBV5-1 and TRBJ2-3; a possible D gene is TRBD2 (6 bases). CDR3 length equals 15 residues. Trimming pared 3 bases from V and 6 bases from J, leaving 17 bases between. CDR1 is SGHRS and CDR2 is YFSETQ in the germline V gene. The full variable domain, with the rest looked up from reference TRBV5-1 and TRBJ2-3, is KAGVTQTPRYLIKTRGQQVTLSCSPISGHRSVSWYQQTPGQGLQFLFEYFSETQRNKGNFPGRFSGRQFSNSRSEMNVSTLELGDSALYLCASSWGTALADTQYFGPGTRLTVL.

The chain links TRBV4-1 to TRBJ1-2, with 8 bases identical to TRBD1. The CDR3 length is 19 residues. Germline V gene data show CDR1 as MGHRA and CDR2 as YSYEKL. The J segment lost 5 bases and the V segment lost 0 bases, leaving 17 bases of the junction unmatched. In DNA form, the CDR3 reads TGCGCCAGCAGCCAAGATAAGTGGGGCAGGGGGCGAGGAGGATATGGCTACACCTTC. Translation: CASSQDKWGRGRGGYGYTF.

The CDR3 spells CASSPKGGESPLHF. In DNA form, the CDR3 reads TGTGCCAGCTCACCGAAAGGGGGGGAATCACCCCTCCACTTT. The chain is built from TRBV18 and TRBJ1-6; D is perhaps TRBD1 (6 bases). Between the trimmed V and J ends, which lost 3 bases and 10 bases, there was a span of 13 bases. Germline assignment: CDR1 KGHSH and CDR2 LQKENI. The CDR3 spans 14 residues.

DNA for the CDR3: TGCAGTGCTATCGGGCGGTTTAATTCACCCCTCCACTTT. Translated: CSAIGRFNSPLHF. The rearrangement uses TRBV20-1 and TRBJ1-6; no clear D gene. This CDR3 comprises 13 residues. Trimming stripped 4 bases from V and 6 bases from J, with 10 bases between. CDR1 is DFQATT and CDR2 is SNEGSKA in the germline V gene (reference sequence).